This TCR beta chain was captured in a study of T cells of healthy individuals. TCRdb reprocessed the 5' RACE reads with MiXCR, giving one entry per CDR3 protein. The table has about 100,000 distinct CDR3 sequences, 17% seen once; the top ten hold around 6.5%. Germline CDR1 is DFQATT and CDR2 is SNEGSKA (reference sequence). The V and J ends lost 5 bases and 7 bases respectively, with 18 bases between them. The CDR3 length is 14 residues. The sequence derives from a human donor in good health. The J gene is TRBJ1-5, the V gene TRBV20-1, with D tentatively TRBD1 (5 bases). CDR3 nucleotide sequence: TGCAGTGCTCAGCCGGAGGGGAACAGCCAGCCCCAGCATTTT. It translates to CSAQPEGNSQPQHF.